Presented here are 8 T cell receptor beta chains from one specimen sequenced in a study of PD-L1 blockade in urothelial cancer. Profiling relied on immunoSEQ multiplex PCR, and the TCRdb table lists in-frame clones only, not all of them. The sample records roughly 120,000 clones, approximately 84% being singletons. Time point meaning: pretreatment peripheral blood. This material consisted of PBMCs, taken around atezolizumab (anti-PD-L1) treatment. All receptors come from a man aged 50 to 60 with urothelial cancer.

For this clone: This same CDR3 is encoded by further DNA sequences in the sample. This chain connects TRBV7-9 to TRBJ2-7, with 10 bases matching TRBD1. J was trimmed by 3 bases and V by 4 bases; bases with no gene match: 6. Germline V CDR1 and CDR2: SEHNR, FQNEAQ (reference sequence). This CDR3 spans 15 amino acids. In DNA form, the CDR3 reads TGTGCCAGCAGCTCGCCCCGGGACAGGGGCTACGAGCAGTACTTC. Amino acids: CASSSPRDRGYEQYF.

V usage is TRBV7-2 and J usage is TRBJ1-2; 10 nucleotides line up with TRBD1. Germline trimming cut 5 bases from V and 8 bases from J; bases unmatched to any gene: 8. Germline V CDR1 and CDR2: SGHTA, FQGNSA. The CDR3 loop spans 14 amino acids. The CDR3 here is CASSVRGTGVGYTF. Written as DNA, the CDR3 is TGTGCCAGCAGCGTTAGAGGGACAGGGGTCGGCTACACCTTC.

The J gene is TRBJ2-1, the V gene TRBV6-1, with TRBD2 matching 9 bases. The CDR3 extends over 16 amino acids. The V gene end was trimmed by 2 bases and the J gene end by 5 bases; junction bases not matched to a gene: 7. Per germline, CDR1 MNHNS and CDR2 SASEGT. The CDR3 reads CASSEFSGSRNNEQFF. As DNA, the CDR3 is TGTGCCAGCAGTGAATTTAGCGGGAGTAGGAACAATGAGCAGTTCTTC.

This clone turned up a few times. The V and J genes are TRBV30 and TRBJ2-7, with D possibly matching TRBD2 (5 bases). This CDR3 is built from 12 residues. With 3 bases removed from V and 0 bases from J, the gap between germline ends came to 6 bases. Germline-derived CDR1 and CDR2 are GTSNPN and SVGIG (reference sequence). The CDR3 sequence is CAWRGSSYEQYF. The CDR3 region has the DNA TGTGCCTGGAGGGGGAGCTCCTACGAGCAGTACTTC.

The rearrangement links TRBV7-3 to TRBJ2-1, with D perhaps matching TRBD1 (6 bases). The CDR3 runs 14 residues. Germline lookup yields CDR1 SGHTA and CDR2 FQGTGA. V was shortened by 2 bases and J by 7 bases, with 12 bases between the two germline ends. CDR3 sequence reads: CASSLHDRINEQFF. The CDR3 region has the DNA TGTGCCAGCAGCTTACATGACAGGATTAATGAGCAGTTCTTC.

This clone has just a few counts. This rearrangement joins TRBV10-1 to TRBJ1-3; no reliable D call. Per germline, CDR1 WNHNN and CDR2 SYGVQD (reference sequence). Trimming stripped 11 bases from V and 0 bases from J, with 5 bases between. The CDR3 runs 11 residues. CDR3 coding DNA: TGCGCCCCGGGCTCTGGAAACACCATATATTTT. Translating it yields CAPGSGNTIYF.

The chain combines TRBV11-2 with TRBJ1-3; tentative D call: TRBD1 (6 bases). Germline lookup yields CDR1 SGHAT and CDR2 FQNNGV. V was trimmed by 4 bases and J by 2 bases, leaving 15 bases between them. This CDR3 has 16 amino acids. CDR3 sequence: CASSYRRGGPGNTIYF. In nucleotides, the CDR3 is TGTGCCAGCAGCTATCGAAGGGGGGGGCCTGGAAACACCATATATTTT.

V usage is TRBV28 and J usage is TRBJ1-5; 7 positions match TRBD1. Per the germline V gene, CDR1 is MDHEN and CDR2 is SYDVKM. The V segment lost 2 bases and the J segment 3 bases; nucleotides outside the gene matches: 1. The CDR3 is made up of 14 amino acids. The CDR3 loop is CASSLGTDNQPQHF. The CDR3 nucleotides read TGTGCCAGCAGTTTAGGGACAGACAATCAGCCCCAGCATTTT.